The T cell receptor (beta chain) described here comes from a study of blood T cell repertoires in COVID-19. Study-wide context: Nucleic acid was either cDNA or gDNA, and it came from T cells, B-cell-depleted T cells, or PBMCs.

This CDR3 spans 15 amino acids. V shed 1 base and J shed 9 bases, with 13 bases lying between them. CDR1 is MNHNS and CDR2 is SASEGT in the germline V gene. Original analysis: From reference gene primer amplification, estimates of nucleated cell counts were derived. Some clones are missing from TCRdb's copy, which holds only in-frame ones; the method was immunoSEQ multiplex PCR. V, J and clone size are taken as reported in that table, and D and trimming were inferred from the DNA itself. The repertoire holds roughly 440,000 clones, approximately 88% seen once, with around an eighth in the top ten. The rearrangement uses TRBV6-1 and TRBJ1-6; TRBD1 might be the D (5 bases). The sample was peripheral blood. This TCR was recovered from a woman between 50 and 59 years old with COVID-19, enrolled during active disease. CDR3 in DNA: TGTGCCAGCAGTGAAGAACAGGCGGGGGGTTCACCCCTCCACTTT. Translation gives CASSEEQAGGSPLHF.